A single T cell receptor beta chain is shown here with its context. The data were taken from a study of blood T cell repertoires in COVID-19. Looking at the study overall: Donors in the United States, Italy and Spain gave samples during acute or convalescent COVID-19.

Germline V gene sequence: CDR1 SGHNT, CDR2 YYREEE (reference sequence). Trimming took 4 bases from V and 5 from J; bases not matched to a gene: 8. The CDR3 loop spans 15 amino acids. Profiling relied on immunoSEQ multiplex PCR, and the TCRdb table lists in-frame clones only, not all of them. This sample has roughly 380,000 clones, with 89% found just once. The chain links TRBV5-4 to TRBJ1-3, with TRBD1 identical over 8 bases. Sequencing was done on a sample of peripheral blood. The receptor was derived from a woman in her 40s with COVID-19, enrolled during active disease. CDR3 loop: CASSTRGQGRNTIYF. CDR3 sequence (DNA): TGTGCCAGCAGCACCCGTGGACAGGGAAGAAACACCATATATTTT.